This TCR beta chain was sequenced for a study of T cell repertoires in cytomegalovirus infection. Study at large: Public TCR beta signatures indicated both CMV infection and matching HLA type.

One entry per CDR3 protein, called by TCRdb with MiXCR from the reads. The sample has about 51,000 distinct CDR3 sequences, over 15% seen once; the top ten hold around 27%. As for this clonotype: What it binds is not known.

Germline CDR1 and CDR2: DFQATT and SNEGSKA (reference sequence). The CDR3 runs 12 residues. With 5 bases removed from V and 2 bases from J, the gap between germline ends came to 10 bases. The clonotype originates from a human donor in good health (CMV status not recorded). Some clones in this sample may be carry-over from other donors' samples. This chain connects TRBV20-1 to TRBJ2-7; tentative D call: TRBD2 (6 bases). The source was CD8+ T cells from cultured PBMCs, collected from culture after CMV antigen stimulation. CDR3: CSAWAGTYEQYF. As DNA, the CDR3 is TGCAGTGCTTGGGCGGGGACCTACGAGCAGTACTTC.